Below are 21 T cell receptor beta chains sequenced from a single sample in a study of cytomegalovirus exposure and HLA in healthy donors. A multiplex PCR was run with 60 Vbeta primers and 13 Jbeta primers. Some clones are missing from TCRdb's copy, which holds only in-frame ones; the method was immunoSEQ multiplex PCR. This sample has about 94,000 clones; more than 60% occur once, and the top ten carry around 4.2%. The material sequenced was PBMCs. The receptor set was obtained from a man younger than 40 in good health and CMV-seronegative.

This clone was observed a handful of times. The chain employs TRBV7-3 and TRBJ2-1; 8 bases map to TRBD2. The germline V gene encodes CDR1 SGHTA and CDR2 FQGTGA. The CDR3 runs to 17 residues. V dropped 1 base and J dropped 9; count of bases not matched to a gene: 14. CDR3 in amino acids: CASSLNVAGSKKGEQFF. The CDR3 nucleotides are TGTGCCAGCAGCTTAAATGTAGCGGGAAGCAAGAAAGGTGAGCAGTTCTTC.

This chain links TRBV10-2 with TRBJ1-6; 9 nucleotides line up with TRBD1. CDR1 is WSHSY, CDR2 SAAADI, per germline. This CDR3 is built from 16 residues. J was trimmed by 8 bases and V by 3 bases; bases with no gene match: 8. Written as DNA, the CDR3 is TGCGCCAGCAGTGACGGGGCGGACAGGGGACATTCACCCCTCCACTTT. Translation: CASSDGADRGHSPLHF.

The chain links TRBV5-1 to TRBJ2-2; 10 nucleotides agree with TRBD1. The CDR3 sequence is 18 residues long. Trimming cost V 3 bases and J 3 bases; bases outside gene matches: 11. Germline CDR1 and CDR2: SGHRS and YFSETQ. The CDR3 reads CASSSTYTGTGDTGELFF. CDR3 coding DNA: TGCGCCAGCAGCTCCACCTATACCGGGACAGGGGACACCGGGGAGCTGTTTTTT.

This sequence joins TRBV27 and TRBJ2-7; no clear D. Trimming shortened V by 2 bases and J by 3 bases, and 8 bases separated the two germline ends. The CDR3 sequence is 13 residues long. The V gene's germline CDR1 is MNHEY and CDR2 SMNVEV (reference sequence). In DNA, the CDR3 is TGTGCCAGCAGTTTACAGGCCAACTACGAGCAGTACTTC. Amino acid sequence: CASSLQANYEQYF.

The CDR3 loop reads CASSSGQGRMETQYF. In DNA, the CDR3 is TGTGCCAGCAGTTCAGGACAGGGAAGAATGGAGACCCAGTACTTC. The chain links TRBV28 to TRBJ2-5, with 8 bases lining up with TRBD1. The CDR3 covers 15 residues. Germline V gene sequence: CDR1 MDHEN, CDR2 SYDVKM. Trimming removed 4 bases from V and 5 bases from J; junction bases left unmatched: 9.

CDR3 sequence reads: CASSQWGGSDNSPLHF. CDR3 DNA: TGTGCCAGCAGCCAATGGGGGGGAAGCGATAATTCACCCCTCCACTTT. This chain uses TRBV7-3 with TRBJ1-6, with a tentative D call TRBD1 (5 bases). Germline CDR1 is SGHTA and CDR2 is FQGTGA. The length of the CDR3 is 16 residues. V shed 5 bases and J shed 5 bases, with 16 bases lying between them.

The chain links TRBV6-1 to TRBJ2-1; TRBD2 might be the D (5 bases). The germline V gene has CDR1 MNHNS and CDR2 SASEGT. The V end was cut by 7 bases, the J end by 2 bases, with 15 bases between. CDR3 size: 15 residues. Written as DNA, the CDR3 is TGTGCCAGCACTAACGGGATTAGTCCCTACAATGAGCAGTTCTTC. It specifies CASTNGISPYNEQFF.

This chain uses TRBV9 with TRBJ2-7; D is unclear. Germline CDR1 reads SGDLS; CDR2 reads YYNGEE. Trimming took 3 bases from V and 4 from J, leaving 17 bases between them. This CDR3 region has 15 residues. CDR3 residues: CASSDRSERSYEQYF. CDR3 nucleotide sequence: TGTGCCAGCAGCGACCGGAGCGAGAGATCTTACGAGCAGTACTTC.

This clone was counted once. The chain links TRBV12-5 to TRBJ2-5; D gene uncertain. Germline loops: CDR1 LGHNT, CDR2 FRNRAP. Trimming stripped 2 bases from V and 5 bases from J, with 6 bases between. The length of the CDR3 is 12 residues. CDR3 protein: CASGLPRETQYF. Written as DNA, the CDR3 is TGTGCTAGTGGTTTGCCCAGGGAGACCCAGTACTTC.

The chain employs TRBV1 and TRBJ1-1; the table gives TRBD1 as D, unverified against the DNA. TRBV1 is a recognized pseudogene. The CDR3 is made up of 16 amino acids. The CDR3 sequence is CTSSQDWHIMDTEAFF. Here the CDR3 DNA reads TGCACCAGCAGCCAAGATTGGCACATCATGGACACTGAAGCTTTCTTT.

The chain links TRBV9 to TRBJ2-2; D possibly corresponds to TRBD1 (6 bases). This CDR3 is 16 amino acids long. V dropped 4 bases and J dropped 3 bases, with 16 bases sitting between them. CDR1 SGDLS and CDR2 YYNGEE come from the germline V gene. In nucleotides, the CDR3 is TGTGCCAGCAGCTCCGCAGGGGTTGTTTACACCGGGGAGCTGTTTTTT. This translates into CASSSAGVVYTGELFF.

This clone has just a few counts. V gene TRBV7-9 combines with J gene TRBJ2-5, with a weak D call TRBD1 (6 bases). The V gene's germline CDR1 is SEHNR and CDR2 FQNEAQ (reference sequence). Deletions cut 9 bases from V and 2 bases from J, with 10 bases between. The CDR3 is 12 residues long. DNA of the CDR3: TGTGCCAGTAACGGACAGCAAGAGACCCAGTACTTC. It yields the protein CASNGQQETQYF.

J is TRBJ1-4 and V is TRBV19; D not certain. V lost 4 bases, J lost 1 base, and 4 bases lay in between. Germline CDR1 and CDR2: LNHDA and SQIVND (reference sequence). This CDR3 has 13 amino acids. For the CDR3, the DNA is TGTGCCAGTAGTAGTATAACTAATGAAAAACTGTTTTTT. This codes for CASSSITNEKLFF.

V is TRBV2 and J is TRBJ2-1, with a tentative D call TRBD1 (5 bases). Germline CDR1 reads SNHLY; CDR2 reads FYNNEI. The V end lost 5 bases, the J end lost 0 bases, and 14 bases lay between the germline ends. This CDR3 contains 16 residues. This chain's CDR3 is CASSRGQTSSYNEQFF. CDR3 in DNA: TGTGCCAGCAGTCGCGGACAAACAAGCTCCTACAATGAGCAGTTCTTC.

Written as DNA, the CDR3 is TGTGCCAGCAGTTCCCGGACAGGGGCAATGAACACTGAAGCTTTCTTT. It is translated as CASSSRTGAMNTEAFF. The chain joins TRBV6-5 to TRBJ1-1; TRBD1 matches 9 bases. CDR3 length equals 16 residues. Germline V gene lookup returns CDR1 MNHEY and CDR2 SVGAGI. Unmatched junction bases numbered 6, after V lost 4 bases and J lost 0 bases.

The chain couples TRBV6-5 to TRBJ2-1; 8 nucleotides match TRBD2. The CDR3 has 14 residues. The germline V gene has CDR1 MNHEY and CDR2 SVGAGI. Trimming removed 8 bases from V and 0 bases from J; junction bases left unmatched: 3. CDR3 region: CASHGGASYNEQFF. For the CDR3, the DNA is TGTGCCAGCCACGGGGGGGCCTCCTACAATGAGCAGTTCTTC.

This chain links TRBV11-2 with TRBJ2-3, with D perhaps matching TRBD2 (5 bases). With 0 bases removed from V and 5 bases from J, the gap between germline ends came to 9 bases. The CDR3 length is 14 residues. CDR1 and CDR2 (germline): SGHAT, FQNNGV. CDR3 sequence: CASSLDFGIDTQYF. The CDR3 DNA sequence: TGTGCCAGCAGCTTAGATTTCGGGATAGATACGCAGTATTTT.

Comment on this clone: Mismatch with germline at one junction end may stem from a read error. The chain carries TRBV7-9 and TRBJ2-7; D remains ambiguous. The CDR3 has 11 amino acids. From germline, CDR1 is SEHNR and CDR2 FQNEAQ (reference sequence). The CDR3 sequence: CSSSLSGEQYF. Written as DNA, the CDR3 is TGTTCCAGCAGCTTGTCGGGCGAGCAGTACTTC.

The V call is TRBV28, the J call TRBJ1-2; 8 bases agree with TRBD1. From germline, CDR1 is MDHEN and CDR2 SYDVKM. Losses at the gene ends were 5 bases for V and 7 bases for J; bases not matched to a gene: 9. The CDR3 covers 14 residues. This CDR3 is CASSINQGAGGYTF. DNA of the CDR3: TGTGCCAGCAGTATAAACCAGGGGGCGGGTGGCTACACCTTC.

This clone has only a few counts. CDR3 loop: CASSLGGGGRPNYGYTF. Here the CDR3 DNA reads TGTGCCAGCAGCTTGGGGGGAGGGGGGAGACCTAACTATGGCTACACCTTC. V usage is TRBV5-4 and J usage is TRBJ1-2; D may be TRBD1 (6 bases). V lost 0 bases and J lost 0, with 15 bases in between. The CDR3 contains 17 residues. Per germline, CDR1 SGHNT and CDR2 YYREEE (reference sequence).

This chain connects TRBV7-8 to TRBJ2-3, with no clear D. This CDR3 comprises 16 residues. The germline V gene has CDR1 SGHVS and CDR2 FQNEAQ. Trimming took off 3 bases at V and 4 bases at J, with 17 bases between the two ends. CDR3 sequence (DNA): TGTGCCAGCAGCTTCGACTCCGGCCCTCCCTCAGATACGCAGTATTTT. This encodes CASSFDSGPPSDTQYF.